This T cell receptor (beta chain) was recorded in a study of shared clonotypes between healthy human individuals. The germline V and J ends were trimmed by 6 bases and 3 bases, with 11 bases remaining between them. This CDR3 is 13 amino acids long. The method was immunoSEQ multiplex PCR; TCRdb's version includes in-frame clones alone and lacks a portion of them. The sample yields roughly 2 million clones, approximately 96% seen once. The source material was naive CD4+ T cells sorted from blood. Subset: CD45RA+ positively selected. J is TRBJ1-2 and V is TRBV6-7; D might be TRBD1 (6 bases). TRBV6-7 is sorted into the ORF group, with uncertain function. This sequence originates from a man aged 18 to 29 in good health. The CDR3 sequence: CASSQQGDYGYTF. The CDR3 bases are TGTGCCAGCAGCCAACAGGGAGACTATGGCTACACCTTC.